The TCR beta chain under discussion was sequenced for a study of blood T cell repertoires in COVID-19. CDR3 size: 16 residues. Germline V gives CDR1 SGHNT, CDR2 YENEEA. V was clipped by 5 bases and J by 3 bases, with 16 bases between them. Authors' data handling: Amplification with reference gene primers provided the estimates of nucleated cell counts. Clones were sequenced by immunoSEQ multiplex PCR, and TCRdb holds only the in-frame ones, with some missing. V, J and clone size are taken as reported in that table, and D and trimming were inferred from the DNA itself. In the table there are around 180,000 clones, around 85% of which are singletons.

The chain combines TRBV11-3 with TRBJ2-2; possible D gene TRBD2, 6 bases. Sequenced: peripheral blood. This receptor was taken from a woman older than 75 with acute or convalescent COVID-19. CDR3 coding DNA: TGTGCCAGCAGCCCCGGGGGACTGGAGGACACCGGGGAGCTGTTTTTT. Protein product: CASSPGGLEDTGELFF.